This T cell receptor beta chain was sequenced in a study of human T cells and chemical hapten exposure. Study information: The use of 2% DPC on about 2 cm by about 2 cm of upper inner arm skin constituted sensitization.

Specified time point: pre-sensitization, week 0. The sample's treatment: therapeutic diphenylcyclopropenone sensitization with weekly scalp DPC. Whole-study findings and limits: Patch test scores rose with PT1 expanded TCR counts, a positive correlation. Sensitization with DPC brought no change to TCRs above 1 in 1000 in frequency.

As the library was built, unique molecular identifiers were attached to individual cDNA molecules. TCRdb called the RACE reads again in MiXCR, with one record for every CDR3 protein. The data hold fewer than 350,000 distinct CDR3 sequences, with just under 8% observed a single time. A note on this clonotype: Its antigen remains unidentified.

The material was whole blood, obtained in connection with sensitization to the hapten diphenylcyclopropenone (DPC). The sequence was obtained from a young man with alopecia areata. Some clones in this sample may be carry-over from other donors' samples.

CDR3 bases: TGCAGTGCTCCGACAGGCCCCGAGGCTTTCTTT. The encoded protein is CSAPTGPEAFF. The chain joins TRBV20-1 to TRBJ1-1; tentatively, D is TRBD1 (6 bases). V was trimmed by 5 bases and J by 11 bases, leaving 15 bases between them. The CDR3 covers 11 residues. Germline V CDR1 and CDR2: DFQATT, SNEGSKA (reference sequence).